The 14 T cell receptor beta chains below were found in one sample sequenced in a study of blood T cell repertoires in COVID-19. Sequenced by immunoSEQ multiplex PCR; TCRdb stores in-frame clones only, minus some. The sample has roughly 240,000 clones; roughly 86% are singletons. The specimen was PBMCs or T cells enriched from blood (not recorded which). The receptors were gathered from a woman aged 25 to 39 with acute COVID-19.

This chain joins TRBV2 and TRBJ2-2; 12 bases agree with TRBD2. Germline CDR1 and CDR2: SNHLY and FYNNEI. CDR3 length: 18 residues. With V trimmed by 6 bases and J by 7 bases, 15 bases remained unmatched. The CDR3 DNA reads TGTGCCAGCAGCTGGCCTTCGACTAGCGGGGGAAGGAGCGGGGAGCTGTTTTTT. It translates to CASSWPSTSGGRSGELFF.

This chain joins TRBV9 and TRBJ1-1, with 7 bases aligning to TRBD1. Germline assignment: CDR1 SGDLS and CDR2 YYNGEE. The CDR3 spans 14 residues. After removal of 4 bases from V and 3 bases from J, the junction contained 6 bases not matched to a gene. CDR3 sequence: CASSFRDSHTEAFF. The CDR3 DNA is TGTGCCAGCAGCTTCCGGGACAGCCACACTGAAGCTTTCTTT.

A single count supports this clone. The chain has TRBV10-3 and TRBJ1-2; maybe TRBD1 (6 bases). V was pared by 5 bases and J by 6 bases, with 13 bases between. In germline, CDR1 is ENHRY, CDR2 SYGVKD. The CDR3 has 13 residues. The CDR3, as DNA: TGTGCCATCAGTAAACAGGGCCTCAATGGCTACACCTTC. It encodes CAISKQGLNGYTF.

The rearrangement links TRBV6-6 to TRBJ1-1; D is perhaps TRBD1 (5 bases). Germline V CDR1 and CDR2: MNHNY, SVGAGI (reference sequence). The CDR3 has 14 residues. V was shortened by 1 base and J by 4 bases, with 10 bases between the two germline ends. As DNA, the CDR3 is TGTGCCAGCAGTTACTTTCAGGGAGGCACTGAAGCTTTCTTT. Translation: CASSYFQGGTEAFF.

The chain joins TRBV5-6 to TRBJ2-1, with 13 bases that match TRBD2. CDR1 and CDR2 from the germline V gene are SGHDT and YYEEEE. Trimming cost V 3 bases and J 9 bases; bases outside gene matches: 9. The CDR3 contains 16 residues. Here the CDR3 DNA reads TGTGCCAGCAGCTCACCCGGACTAGCGGGGGCCACTGAGCAGTTCTTC. Its protein product is CASSSPGLAGATEQFF.

This chain joins TRBV5-4 and TRBJ1-1; 7 bases are a match to TRBD1. The CDR3 contains 13 residues. Germline trimming cut 2 bases from V and 9 bases from J; bases unmatched to any gene: 7. CDR1 is SGHNT and CDR2 is YYREEE in the germline V gene (reference sequence). The CDR3 spells CASSFDREAKAFF. CDR3 bases: TGTGCCAGCAGCTTCGACAGGGAGGCCAAAGCTTTCTTT.

The chain combines TRBV10-3 with TRBJ1-3, with TRBD1 matching over 7 bases. V shed 2 bases, J shed 0 bases, and the junction held 4 bases outside the gene matches. The CDR3 covers 16 residues. Germline assignment: CDR1 ENHRY and CDR2 SYGVKD. CDR3 sequence: CAISEDRAPSGNTIYF. CDR3 nucleotide sequence: TGTGCCATCAGTGAGGACAGGGCTCCCTCTGGAAACACCATATATTTT.

The CDR3 protein is CASSSTEAFF. In nucleotides, the CDR3 is TGTGCCAGTAGCTCCACTGAAGCTTTCTTT. V and J are TRBV19 and TRBJ1-1; D gene unclear. V lost 6 bases and J lost 4, with 3 bases in between. The length of the CDR3 is 10 residues. Germline assignment: CDR1 LNHDA and CDR2 SQIVND (reference sequence).

The DNA of the CDR3 is TGTGCCAGCTCTTGGACAGGACGGCTCGGCTACACCTTC. This sequence encodes CASSWTGRLGYTF. The chain joins TRBV12-3 or TRBV12-4 to TRBJ1-2; TRBD1 matches 7 bases. Germline trimming cut 8 bases from V and 8 bases from J; bases unmatched to any gene: 11. CDR3 length: 13 amino acids.

In its sample, this clone was seen a few times. The chain has TRBV24-1 and TRBJ2-5, with TRBD2 matching over 11 bases. Germline trimming cut 0 bases from V and 3 bases from J; bases unmatched to any gene: 5. CDR1 KGHDR and CDR2 SFDVKD come from the germline V gene. The CDR3 is 17 amino acids. The chain's CDR3 is CATSDLRLAGGKETQYF. In nucleotides, the CDR3 is TGTGCCACCAGTGATTTGAGGCTAGCGGGGGGTAAAGAGACCCAGTACTTC.

The chain uses TRBV7-2 and TRBJ1-1, with TRBD1 identical over 7 bases. CDR3 length: 12 residues. J lost 1 base, V lost 9 bases, and 2 bases had no gene match. The germline gives CDR1 SGHTA, CDR2 FQGNSA. This CDR3 is CASRTGNTEAFF. The DNA for the CDR3 is TGTGCCAGTCGGACAGGGAACACTGAAGCTTTCTTT.

The chain employs TRBV30 and TRBJ1-2; TRBD1 matches 7 bases. The CDR3 runs 14 residues. CDR1 GTSNPN and CDR2 SVGIG come from the germline V gene (reference sequence). Trimming at V came to 0 bases and at J to 8 bases, leaving 9 bases not matched to a gene. CDR3 region: CAWSVLDRDDGYTF. CDR3 nucleotides: TGTGCCTGGAGTGTACTTGACAGGGATGACGGCTACACCTTC.

The genes are TRBV7-2 and TRBJ2-7, with 9 bases lining up with TRBD1. The CDR3 is 15 residues long. Trimming removed 4 bases from V and 3 bases from J; junction bases left unmatched: 7. The V gene's germline CDR1 is SGHTA and CDR2 FQGNSA. CDR3 DNA: TGTGCCAGCAGCTCGGGGACAGGGTTCAGCTACGAGCAGTACTTC. It translates to CASSSGTGFSYEQYF.

This clone turned up a few times. V gene TRBV2 combines with J gene TRBJ1-1, with D maybe TRBD1 (5 bases). V lost 7 bases to trimming and J lost 6 bases, with 18 bases between them. The CDR3 consists of 14 residues. The germline V gene encodes CDR1 SNHLY and CDR2 FYNNEI. The CDR3 is CASIGADDFAEAFF. DNA for the CDR3: TGTGCCAGCATTGGGGCAGATGATTTCGCTGAAGCTTTCTTT.